This TCR beta chain is from a study of response to subunit inactivated influenza vaccine. Study-wide findings and caveats: With each seasonal influenza vaccination, the authors suggested, few new T cells are recruited.

V gave up 0 bases and J gave up 1 base, with 3 bases separating them. CDR3 size: 14 residues. Germline loops: CDR1 SGHAT, CDR2 FQNNGV. At least ten counts were recorded for this clonotype. Its target is unknown. TCRdb passed the RT-PCR reads through MiXCR, listing each CDR3 protein once. The data hold some 500,000 distinct CDR3 sequences, with approximately 15% observed a single time. This chain connects TRBV11-2 to TRBJ2-2; D remains ambiguous. This receptor was obtained from a man aged 45-69 years who received an inactivated influenza vaccine. Specimen: CD4+ T cells sorted from PBMCs, collected around 25 months after vaccination. In DNA form, the CDR3 reads TGTGCCAGCAGCTTAGACAGGAACACCGGGGAGCTGTTTTTT. Protein product: CASSLDRNTGELFF.